A selection of T cell receptor beta chains follows, all from one sample in a study of control samples from healthy donors and cancer patients. The protocol was immunoSEQ multiplex PCR, while the TCRdb copy is restricted to in-frame clones and leaves out a portion. The data hold fewer than 200,000 clones, with approximately 92% observed a single time. Sequences were obtained from blood. These TCRs come from a man aged 25 to 45 in good health. CDR3s include the opening cysteine and the closing phenylalanine or tryptophan.

v_call: TRBV19; j_call: TRBJ1-4; cdr3_aa: CASSQPGLNEKLFF
v_call: TRBV18; j_call: TRBJ2-7; cdr3_aa: CASSPQPTTYEQYF
v_call: TRBV30; j_call: TRBJ1-6; cdr3_aa: CAWSDKGLTLHF
v_call: TRBV19; j_call: TRBJ1-1; cdr3_aa: CASSISPGQGIPEAFF
v_call: TRBV18; j_call: TRBJ2-1; cdr3_aa: CASSPPSYNEQFF
v_call: TRBV6-5; j_call: TRBJ1-4; cdr3_aa: CASSPGEYEKLFF
v_call: TRBV2; j_call: TRBJ1-4; cdr3_aa: CASTPWRADEKLFF
v_call: TRBV3-1/TRBV3-2; j_call: TRBJ2-2; cdr3_aa: CASSQEGRGPTHTGELFF
v_call: TRBV19; j_call: TRBJ1-5; cdr3_aa: CASSMRDATPQHF
v_call: TRBV9; j_call: TRBJ2-3; cdr3_aa: CASSVATGVRTDTQYF
v_call: TRBV20-1; j_call: TRBJ1-2; cdr3_aa: CSASRGIEGYTF
v_call: TRBV7-9; j_call: TRBJ1-2; cdr3_aa: CASSRDRPTNYGYTF
v_call: TRBV19; j_call: TRBJ1-1; cdr3_aa: CASTHPAGRTEAFF
v_call: TRBV20-1; j_call: TRBJ2-2; cdr3_aa: CSASRQGNELFF
v_call: TRBV7-6; j_call: TRBJ2-7; cdr3_aa: CASSSSRGYEQYF
v_call: TRBV4-3; j_call: TRBJ2-3; cdr3_aa: CASSQEGAGGSTDTQYF
v_call: TRBV7-2; j_call: TRBJ2-3; cdr3_aa: CASSTTGQHTDTQYF
v_call: TRBV11-2; j_call: TRBJ1-4; cdr3_aa: CASSLDLAGGPTNEKLFF
v_call: TRBV19; j_call: TRBJ1-5; cdr3_aa: CASSIYGQPQHF
v_call: TRBV4-3; j_call: TRBJ1-2; cdr3_aa: CASSQDPTTGGYTF
v_call: TRBV7-2; j_call: TRBJ2-3; cdr3_aa: CASSFVGQSSTDTQYF
v_call: TRBV7-9; j_call: TRBJ1-5; cdr3_aa: CASSQDGNQPQHF
v_call: TRBV6-1; j_call: TRBJ1-5; cdr3_aa: CASSVSFRQNSNQPQHF
v_call: TRBV6-5; j_call: TRBJ2-7; cdr3_aa: CASSYSGVGQYEQYF
v_call: TRBV7-9; j_call: TRBJ1-1; cdr3_aa: CASSIGPLPEAFF
v_call: TRBV2; j_call: TRBJ1-6; cdr3_aa: CASSPPGGLNSPLHF
v_call: TRBV3-1/TRBV3-2; j_call: TRBJ1-4; cdr3_aa: CASSQGGTWNEKLFF
v_call: TRBV5-1; j_call: TRBJ1-4; cdr3_aa: CASSLWDTPNEKLFF
v_call: TRBV2; j_call: TRBJ1-2; cdr3_aa: CASSAPEVWGYTF
v_call: TRBV27; j_call: TRBJ2-4; cdr3_aa: CASSTRQGGAKNIQYF
v_call: TRBV9; j_call: TRBJ2-2; cdr3_aa: CASSVVPRNTGELFF
v_call: TRBV5-1; j_call: TRBJ2-1; cdr3_aa: CASSLSGPPYNEQFF
v_call: TRBV7-9; j_call: TRBJ1-2; cdr3_aa: CASSSGAGGGRIYGYTF
v_call: TRBV28; j_call: TRBJ2-7; cdr3_aa: CASTWGVSEQYF
v_call: TRBV12-3/TRBV12-4; j_call: TRBJ2-7; cdr3_aa: CASSFPGNYEQYF
v_call: TRBV24-1; j_call: TRBJ2-1; cdr3_aa: CATSDLGLAGDNEQFF
v_call: TRBV3-1/TRBV3-2; j_call: TRBJ2-1; cdr3_aa: CASSQDKLSSEQFF
v_call: TRBV5-4; j_call: TRBJ2-7; cdr3_aa: CASSLGTVSYEQYF
v_call: TRBV27; j_call: TRBJ2-6; cdr3_aa: CASSLWAGDHSGANVLTF
v_call: TRBV3-1/TRBV3-2; j_call: TRBJ2-3; cdr3_aa: CASSPRRRSDTQYF
v_call: TRBV30; j_call: TRBJ1-4; cdr3_aa: CAWTLDRGQFATNEKLFF